This T cell receptor (beta chain) was profiled in a study of persistence of HIV-infected CD4 T cells. Sequencing used immunoSEQ version 4 in survey mode. Here immunoSEQ multiplex PCR was the method, and the copy in TCRdb shows in-frame clones only, minus some. This table holds some 48,000 clones, around 75% found once. Notes on this clone: The antigen remains undetermined.

The V gene's germline CDR1 is MNHEY and CDR2 SVGAGI. This CDR3 region has 15 residues. V shed 0 bases and J shed 0 bases, with 8 bases lying between them. Stimulation used around 10 ug/mL lysate from CMV-infected fibroblasts. Memory cells lacking CD40L and CD69 with high CD45RO were sorted. Donors had CD4+ T cell counts above 400 cells/uL and were CMV-seropositive. Stimulated PBMCs had first been depleted of CD8+ T cells. This clonotype was obtained from an adult man with HIV who was CMV-seropositive. The chain has TRBV6-5 and TRBJ1-2; D possibly corresponds to TRBD1 (5 bases). Sequenced here: CD4+ T cells sorted from PBMCs after roughly 17-hour stimulation, sampled from a patient who received antiretroviral therapy. The CDR3 DNA follows: TGTGCCAGCAGTTACTCGAGGACAACTAACTATGGCTACACCTTC. Amino acids: CASSYSRTTNYGYTF.